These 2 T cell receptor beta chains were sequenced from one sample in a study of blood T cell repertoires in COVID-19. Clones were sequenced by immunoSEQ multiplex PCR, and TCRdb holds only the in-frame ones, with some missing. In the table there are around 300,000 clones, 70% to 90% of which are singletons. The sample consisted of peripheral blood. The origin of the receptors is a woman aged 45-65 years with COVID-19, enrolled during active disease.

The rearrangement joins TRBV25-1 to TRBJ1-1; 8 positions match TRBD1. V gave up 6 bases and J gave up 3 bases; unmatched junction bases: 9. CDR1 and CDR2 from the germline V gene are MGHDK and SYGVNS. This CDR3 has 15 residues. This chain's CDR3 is CASRRTGLGDTEAFF. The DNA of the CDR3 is TGTGCCAGCAGAAGGACAGGGTTGGGGGACACTGAAGCTTTCTTT.

CDR3 sequence reads: CASSGRTSGRFVREQFF. DNA of the CDR3: TGTGCCAGCAGCGGCCGGACTAGCGGGAGGTTCGTTCGTGAGCAGTTCTTC. The V and J genes are TRBV7-9 and TRBJ2-1; the match to TRBD2 covers 14 bases. The CDR3 is 17 amino acids. Germline CDR1 is SEHNR and CDR2 is FQNEAQ (reference sequence). Trimming cost V 5 bases and J 9 bases; bases outside gene matches: 12.